This TCR beta chain is from a study of cytomegalovirus exposure and HLA in healthy donors (dated by TCRdb to about 2017). Looking at the study overall: An earlier analysis of roughly 570 of the donors reported roughly 300 Gb of sequence data and 117 million unique TCR beta sequences obtained from about 170 million T cells. Approximately 330 gigabases of sequencing data and tens of millions of unique TCR sequences made up an early release that covered approximately 650 HLA-typed donors. The genetic ancestry cluster associated with self-reported Caucasian donors included roughly four fifths of the 398 genotyped donors. The study was designed to test whether signatures of past pathogen exposure could be identified by cataloging public T cell receptors. The study used immunosequencing to profile the T cell repertoires of hundreds of subjects and linked those repertoires to cytomegalovirus serostatus. Along with the 666-subject first cohort, a separate validation cohort of some 130 different subjects was used. High-throughput TCR immunosequencing, statistical association of individual TCRs with disease status, and machine learning were combined to predict cytomegalovirus infection status. To study patterns of TCR occurrence, a later analysis re-analyzed previously published TCR beta repertoires from 600 to 750 donors and added high-resolution HLA genotyping. Rather than using new phenotypic data, the later analysis identified candidate immune exposures from TCR beta sequences and from how often those sequences occurred across donors. To decide whether each TCR beta V gene segment behaved as functional or pseudogenic, an earlier analysis of 587 of the donors relied on high-throughput TCR beta sequencing. Donor age, sex, ethnicity and CMV serostatus were compiled together with the repertoire data. A later genetic analysis used genome-wide SNP genotypes for 398 of the 666 donors, treating that subset as a discovery cohort. Every repertoire in the discovery cohort had been generated on one and the same sequencing platform. HLA typing included class I and class II loci at four-digit resolution. The number of typed donors differed by locus: about 620-640 for A, B, C, DRB1 and DQB1; some 540 for DQA1; 606 for DPA1; and some 470 for DPB1. Five DR-DQ haplotypes were treated as single units for association and clustering because of strong linkage in the cohort. On average, around 240,000 unique TCR beta nucleotide sequences were sequenced per donor among about 400 genotyped donors of the cohort, with roughly 18% of those sequences being non-productive. Here is what the overall study found, with its caveats: Some IMGT-functional V segments, including TRBV6-2 and TRBV6-3, could not be distinguished by the 87-base-pair reads and were therefore excluded. A later analysis reported that several top co-occurrence clusters appeared linked to parvovirus B19, influenza, CMV and Epstein-Barr virus. In a later genetic analysis, fewer N-insertions in productive TCRs were reported among donors in an Asian-associated ancestry cluster than the roughly 700-donor mean. In a later analysis, TCR association rates were found to vary across HLA loci, with the most associated TCRs seen for DRB1 alleles and the fewest for HLA-C alleles. A few of the identified cytomegalovirus-associated TCR beta chains were confirmed in vitro to be specific for cytomegalovirus antigens. In a later analysis, HLA-associated TCR beta chains showed more clonal expansion and lower generation probabilities than non-associated chains that were equally common. In a later analysis, some 18,000 TCR beta sequences were associated with specific HLA alleles at a false discovery rate of 0.05. Linkage disequilibrium might explain the correlated functional status among segregating V segments, but an unknown experimental factor could not be excluded. A total of roughly 160 TCR beta chains were listed by the study as associated with cytomegalovirus. A later genetic analysis associated a missense DCLRE1C variant with V-gene and J-gene trimming of TCR beta chains, and an independent cohort replicated the association. This cohort had only TCR beta chains sequenced, and the lack of alpha or paired-chain data limited which features could be detected. Because counts were too low, around 17 rarely observed V segments, including chromosome 9 orphons, were left out of the earlier analysis of 500 to 650 of the donors. A cluster of highly shared sequence variants was judged likely to represent a technical artifact of the sequencing pipeline. Most TCR sequences were observed very rarely across donors, whereas some public TCRs were present in many individuals. Because HLA typing was unavailable for some donors at each locus, only the typed subset was used in association tests. A further reported finding was that TCR beta sequences accurately predicted the HLA-A and HLA-B alleles for most subjects in the first cohort. For the cohort, immune exposure information was limited to CMV serostatus. According to the authors, the approach could potentially be generalized to other disease states and immunological phenotypes. In an earlier analysis of over 550 of the donors, most TCR beta V segments were observed in productive rearrangements about 87% or about 30% of the time, broadly matching IMGT annotations. Strong co-occurrence of HLA alleles, especially DR and DQ, made assigning TCR associations to individual alleles difficult. Presence/absence analyses assumed roughly uniform sequencing depth across donors, an assumption that may not hold. A later analysis found that most CMV-associated TCR beta chains appeared HLA-restricted, with HLA associations seemingly driven largely by CMV exposure. In both the original and validation cohorts, the classifier was reported to diagnose cytomegalovirus status with high specificity and sensitivity.

The cohort consisted of 650 to 850 healthy bone marrow donors. Cohort members were all nominally healthy when sampled, although unrecorded immune exposures were likely present. The donor was CMV seronegative and belonged to the group of 350 or so seronegative cohort members. Every donor gave a peripheral blood sample, and the peripheral blood mononuclear cells from that sample were used for TCR beta sequencing. Genomic DNA extraction from the blood cell samples was performed with the Qiagen DNeasy Blood Extraction Kit. A note on this clone: It has no known antigen specificity. No base-level quality is on record; no much larger clone is a single base apart.

Library generation was performed with the immunoSEQ multiplex PCR assay. For the multiplex PCR, a mixture combining 60 forward primers for TCR Vbeta segments and 13 reverse primers for TCR Jbeta segments was used. Amplification of the CDR3 region of rearranged TCR beta genes was performed with a multiplex PCR assay on genomic DNA. The amplified TCR beta libraries were sequenced on the Illumina HiSeq System as 87-base-pair reads. Regarding the original processing steps: Across the 666 repertoires, a later analysis counted 78 million or so unique TCR beta chains, some 11 million of which were shared by at least two donors. To remove PCR and sequencing errors, raw reads were error-corrected and collapsed into unique sequences using a nearest-neighbor algorithm that merged closely related sequences. CDR3 sequences were aligned to IMGT reference sequences to assign V, D and J gene segments. Each retained sequence needed at least a six-nucleotide match to both a V gene segment and a J gene segment. A rearrangement counted as productive if the CDR3 had no stop codons and remained in frame with V and J, and every other rearrangement counted as non-productive. Following IMGT convention, CDR3 was defined as the stretch from the second conserved V-encoded cysteine to the conserved J-encoded phenylalanine. In an earlier analysis of more than 550 of the donors, sequences lacking an unambiguous match to a single V gene segment were excluded. In an earlier analysis of approximately 590 of the donors, V segments were called functional above 56.7% productive rearrangements and were called segregating when the between-donor standard deviation exceeded 5%. A statistical classification framework was developed to diagnose cytomegalovirus status using the catalog of TCR beta chain sequences. In a later analysis, TCR nucleotide sequences were compared against IMGT/GENE-DB human TR gene sequences so that V and J genes could be assigned. The TCRdist pipeline was used in a later analysis to assign CDR3 sequences and most-parsimonious VDJ recombination scenarios. A later analysis defined each TCR beta chain by its CDR3 amino acid sequence plus V-gene family, and excluded reads lacking a unique V-gene family. To address suspected cross-contamination and a sequencing artifact, a later analysis removed a few hundred highly shared, low-generation-probability nucleotide sequences. For each public chain, a later analysis derived a clonal expansion index from normalized ranks of inferred template counts within each repertoire. In a later analysis, generation probabilities were computed using a VDJ recombination model fitted to out-of-frame rearrangements, and the results were checked against IGoR. A later analysis scored TCR-TCR, TCR-HLA and TCR-CMV co-occurrence with hypergeometric tests, applying a repertoire-size bias correction to TCR pairs. False discovery rates were estimated in a later analysis by permuting HLA or CMV assignments 20 times. In a later analysis, co-occurring TCRs were grouped using DBSCAN, with TCRdist sequence similarity added in when clustering inside HLA-allele-positive subsets. Co-occurrence clustering excluded repertoires with fewer than 30,000 or more than 120,000 public chains, plus five with anomalous nucleotide sharing. In its TCRdb copy, this immuneACCESS table keeps in-frame sequences only and misses some clones. Where compared with another copy, unresolved V genes explain less than half of these, and the others have no known cause. V, J and clone size were drawn from that table, and D and trimming were deduced from the DNA. The table for this sample lists some 150,000 clones; roughly 73% of them were counted only once. 1.6% of the sample rests with the top ten.

Counted from cysteine to phenylalanine, this CDR3 has 12 amino acids. The read is trimmed to its CDR3 DNA, 36 bases read in frame from base 1. Deletion took 2 bases off V and 5 bases off J, with a span of 6 bases between the germline ends. CDR1 and CDR2 were assigned from the germline V gene (reference sequence) as SEHNR and FQNEAQ. Sequenced: PBMCs. This clonotype was obtained from a female donor in good health and CMV-seronegative. The chain is assembled from TRBV7-9 and TRBJ2-5; the D gene is not confidently resolved. This receptor has the CDR3 CASSLISETQYF. The nucleotide sequence is TGTGCCAGCAGCTTAATCTCGGAGACCCAGTACTTC.